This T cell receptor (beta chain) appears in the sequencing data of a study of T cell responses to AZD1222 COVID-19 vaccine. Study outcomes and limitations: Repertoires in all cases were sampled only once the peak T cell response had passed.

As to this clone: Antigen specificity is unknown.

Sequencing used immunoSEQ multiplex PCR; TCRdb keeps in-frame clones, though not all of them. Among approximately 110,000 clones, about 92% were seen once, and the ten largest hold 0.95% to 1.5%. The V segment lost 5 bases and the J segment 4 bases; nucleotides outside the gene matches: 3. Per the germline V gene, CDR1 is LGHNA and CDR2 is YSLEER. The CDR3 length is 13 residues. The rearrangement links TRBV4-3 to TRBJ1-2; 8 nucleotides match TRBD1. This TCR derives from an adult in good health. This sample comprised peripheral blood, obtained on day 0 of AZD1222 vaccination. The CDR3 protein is CASSRTGSYGYTF. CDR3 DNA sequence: TGCGCCAGCAGCAGGACAGGGTCCTATGGCTACACCTTC.